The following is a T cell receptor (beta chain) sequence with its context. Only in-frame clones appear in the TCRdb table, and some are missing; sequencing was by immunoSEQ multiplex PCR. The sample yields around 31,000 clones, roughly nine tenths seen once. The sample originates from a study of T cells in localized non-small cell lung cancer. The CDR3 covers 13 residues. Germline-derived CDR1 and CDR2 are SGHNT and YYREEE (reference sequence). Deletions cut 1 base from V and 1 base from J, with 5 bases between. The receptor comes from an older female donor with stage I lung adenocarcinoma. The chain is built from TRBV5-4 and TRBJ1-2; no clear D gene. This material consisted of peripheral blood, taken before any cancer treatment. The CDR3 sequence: CASSLPVNYGYTF. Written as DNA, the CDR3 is TGTGCCAGCAGCTTGCCGGTTAACTATGGCTACACCTTC.